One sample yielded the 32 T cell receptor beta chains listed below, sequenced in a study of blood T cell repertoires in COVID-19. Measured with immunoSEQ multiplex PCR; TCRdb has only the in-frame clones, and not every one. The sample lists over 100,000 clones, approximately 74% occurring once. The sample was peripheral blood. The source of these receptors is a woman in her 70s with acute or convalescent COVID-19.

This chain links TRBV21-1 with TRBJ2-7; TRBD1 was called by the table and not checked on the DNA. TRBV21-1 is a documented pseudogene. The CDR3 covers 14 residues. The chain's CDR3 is CASSKGQWNYEQYF. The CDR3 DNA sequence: TGTGCCAGCAGCAAGGGACAGTGGAACTACGAGCAGTACTTC.

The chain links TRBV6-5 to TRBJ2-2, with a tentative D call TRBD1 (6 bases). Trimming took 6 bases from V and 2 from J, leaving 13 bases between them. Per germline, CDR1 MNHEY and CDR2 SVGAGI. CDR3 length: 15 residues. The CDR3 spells CASRSGTINTGELFF. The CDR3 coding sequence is TGTGCCAGCAGGTCCGGGACAATCAACACCGGGGAGCTGTTTTTT.

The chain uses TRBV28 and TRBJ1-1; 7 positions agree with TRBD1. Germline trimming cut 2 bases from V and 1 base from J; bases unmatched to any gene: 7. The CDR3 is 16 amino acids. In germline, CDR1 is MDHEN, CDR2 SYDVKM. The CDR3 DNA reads TGTGCCAGCAGTTTACAGGGGGTGAATGCGAACACTGAAGCTTTCTTT. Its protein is CASSLQGVNANTEAFF. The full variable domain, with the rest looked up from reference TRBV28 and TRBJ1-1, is DVKVTQSSRYLVKRTGEKVFLECVQDMDHENMFWYRQDPGLGLRLIYFSYDVKMKEKGDIPEGYSVSREKKERFSLILESASTNQTSMYLCASSLQGVNANTEAFFGQGTRLTVV.

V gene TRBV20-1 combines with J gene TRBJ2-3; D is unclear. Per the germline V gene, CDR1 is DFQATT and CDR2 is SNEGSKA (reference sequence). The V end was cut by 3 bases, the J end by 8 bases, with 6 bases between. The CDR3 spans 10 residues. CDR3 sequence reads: CSASGGTQYF. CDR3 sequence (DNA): TGCAGTGCTAGTGGCGGTACGCAGTATTTT.

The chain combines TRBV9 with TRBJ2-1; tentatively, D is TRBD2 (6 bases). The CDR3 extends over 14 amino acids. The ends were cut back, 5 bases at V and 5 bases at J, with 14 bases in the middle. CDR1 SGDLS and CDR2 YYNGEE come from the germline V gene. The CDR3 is CASSLGTPNNEQFF. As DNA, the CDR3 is TGTGCCAGCAGTCTCGGGACTCCTAACAATGAGCAGTTCTTC.

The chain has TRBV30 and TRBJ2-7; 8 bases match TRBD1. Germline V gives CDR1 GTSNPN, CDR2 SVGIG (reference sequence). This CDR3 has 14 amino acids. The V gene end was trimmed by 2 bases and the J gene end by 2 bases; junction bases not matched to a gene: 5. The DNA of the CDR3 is TGTGCCTGGAGTCGGACAGGGACGACCTACGAGCAGTACTTC. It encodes CAWSRTGTTYEQYF.

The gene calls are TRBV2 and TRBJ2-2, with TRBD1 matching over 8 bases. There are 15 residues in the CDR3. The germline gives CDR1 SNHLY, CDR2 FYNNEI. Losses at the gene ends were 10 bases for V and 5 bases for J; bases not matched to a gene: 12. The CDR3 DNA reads TGTGCCACCCTAGGGCAGGGGGCCGAGACCGGGGAGCTGTTTTTT. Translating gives CATLGQGAETGELFF.

The CDR3 loop is CSASWKGAFEQYF. In DNA, the CDR3 is TGCAGCGCCAGCTGGAAGGGGGCATTCGAGCAGTACTTC. This chain uses TRBV29-1 with TRBJ2-7; 7 nucleotides line up with TRBD1. This CDR3 comprises 13 residues. The ends lost 7 bases at V and 6 bases at J; junction bases unmatched: 12. In germline, CDR1 is SQVTM, CDR2 ANQGSEA.

The CDR3 here is CASSTTGVSNSPLHF. The CDR3 nucleotides read TGTGCCAGCAGCACGACAGGGGTCAGTAATTCACCCCTCCACTTT. V usage is TRBV5-5 and J usage is TRBJ1-6, with 8 bases lining up with TRBD1. The CDR3 runs to 15 residues. The junction had 6 bases not matched to a gene; V was cut back by 4 bases and J by 6 bases. Germline V gene lookup returns CDR1 SGHKS and CDR2 YYEKEE (reference sequence).

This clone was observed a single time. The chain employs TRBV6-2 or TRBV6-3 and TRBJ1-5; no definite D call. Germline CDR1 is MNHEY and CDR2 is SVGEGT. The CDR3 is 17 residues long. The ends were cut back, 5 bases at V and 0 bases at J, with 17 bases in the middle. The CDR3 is CASSPDTTRHSNQPQHF. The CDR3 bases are TGTGCCAGCAGTCCAGACACGACCCGCCATAGCAATCAGCCCCAGCATTTT.

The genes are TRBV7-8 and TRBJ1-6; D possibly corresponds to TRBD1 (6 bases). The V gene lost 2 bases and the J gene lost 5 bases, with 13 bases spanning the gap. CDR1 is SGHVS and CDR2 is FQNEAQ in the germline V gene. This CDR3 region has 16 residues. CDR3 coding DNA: TGTGCCAGCAGCTTAAGACTCAGGGGAGATAATTCACCCCTCCACTTT. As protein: CASSLRLRGDNSPLHF.

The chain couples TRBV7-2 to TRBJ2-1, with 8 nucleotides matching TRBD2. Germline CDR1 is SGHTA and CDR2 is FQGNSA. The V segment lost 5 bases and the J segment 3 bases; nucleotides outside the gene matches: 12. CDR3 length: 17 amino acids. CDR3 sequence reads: CASSDLAGPYSYNEQFF. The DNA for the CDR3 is TGTGCCAGCAGCGACCTAGCGGGCCCTTACAGCTACAATGAGCAGTTCTTC. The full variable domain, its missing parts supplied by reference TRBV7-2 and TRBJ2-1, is GAGVSQSPSNKVTEKGKDVELRCDPISGHTALYWYRQSLGQGLEFLIYFQGNSAPDKSGLPSDRFSAERTGGSVSTLTIQRTQQEDSAVYLCASSDLAGPYSYNEQFFGPGTRLTVL.

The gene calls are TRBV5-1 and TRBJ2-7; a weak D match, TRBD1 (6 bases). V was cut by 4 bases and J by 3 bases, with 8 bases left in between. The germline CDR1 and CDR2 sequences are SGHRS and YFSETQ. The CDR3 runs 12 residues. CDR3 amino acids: CASSRTDYEQYF. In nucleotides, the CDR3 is TGCGCCAGCAGCCGGACAGACTACGAGCAGTACTTC.

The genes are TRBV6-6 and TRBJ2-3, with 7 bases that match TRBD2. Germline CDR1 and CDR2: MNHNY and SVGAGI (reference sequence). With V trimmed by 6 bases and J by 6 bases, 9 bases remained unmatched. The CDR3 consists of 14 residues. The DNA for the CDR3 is TGTGCCAGCAGGGCCAGGCGGGGAGGGGATACGCAGTATTTT. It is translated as CASRARRGGDTQYF.

The CDR3 here is CASSLTGDRGTEAFF. CDR3 DNA: TGTGCCAGCAGCTTAACCGGGGACAGGGGCACTGAAGCTTTCTTT. The chain uses TRBV7-2 and TRBJ1-1; 10 nucleotides match TRBD1. V lost 2 bases to trimming and J lost 4 bases; unmatched junction nucleotides: 4. The CDR3 spans 15 residues. Per the germline V gene, CDR1 is SGHTA and CDR2 is FQGNSA.

CDR3 bases: TGTGCCAGCAGTCGAACTACAACCTACGAGCAGTACTTC. It translates to CASSRTTTYEQYF. This sequence joins TRBV28 and TRBJ2-7, with D uncertain. Germline loops: CDR1 MDHEN, CDR2 SYDVKM. V lost 5 bases and J lost 2, with 10 bases in between. The CDR3 runs 13 residues.

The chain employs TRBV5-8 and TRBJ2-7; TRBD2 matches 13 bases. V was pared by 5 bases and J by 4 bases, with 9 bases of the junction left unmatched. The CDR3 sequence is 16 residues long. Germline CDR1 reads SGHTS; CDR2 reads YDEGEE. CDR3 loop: CASRFPPGLAGYEQYF. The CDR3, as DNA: TGTGCCAGCAGGTTTCCCCCGGGACTAGCGGGGTACGAGCAGTACTTC.

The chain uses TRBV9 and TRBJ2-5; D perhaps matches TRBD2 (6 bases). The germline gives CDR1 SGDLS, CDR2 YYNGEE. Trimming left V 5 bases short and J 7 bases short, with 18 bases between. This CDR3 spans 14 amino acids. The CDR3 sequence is CASSAGTPKGTQYF. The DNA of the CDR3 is TGTGCCAGCAGTGCCGGGACTCCAAAGGGGACCCAGTACTTC.

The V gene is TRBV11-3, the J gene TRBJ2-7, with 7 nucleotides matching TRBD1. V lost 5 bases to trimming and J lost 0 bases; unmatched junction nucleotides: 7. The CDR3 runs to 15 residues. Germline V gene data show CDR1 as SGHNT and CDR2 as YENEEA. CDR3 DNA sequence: TGTGCCAGCAGCGGGGGTACAGGGGACTCCTACGAGCAGTACTTC. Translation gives CASSGGTGDSYEQYF.

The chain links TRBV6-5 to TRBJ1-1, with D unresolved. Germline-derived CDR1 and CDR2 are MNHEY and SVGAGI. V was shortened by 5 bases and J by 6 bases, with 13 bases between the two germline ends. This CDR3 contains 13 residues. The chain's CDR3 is CASSRDGKAEAFF. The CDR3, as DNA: TGTGCCAGCAGTCGAGACGGGAAGGCTGAAGCTTTCTTT.

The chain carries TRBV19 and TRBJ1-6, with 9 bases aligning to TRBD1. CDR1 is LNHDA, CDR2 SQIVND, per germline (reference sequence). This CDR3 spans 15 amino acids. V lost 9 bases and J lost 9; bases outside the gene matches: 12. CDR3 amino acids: CASQSAGTGTSPLHF. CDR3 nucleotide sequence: TGTGCCAGCCAATCCGCCGGGACAGGGACTTCACCCCTCCACTTT.

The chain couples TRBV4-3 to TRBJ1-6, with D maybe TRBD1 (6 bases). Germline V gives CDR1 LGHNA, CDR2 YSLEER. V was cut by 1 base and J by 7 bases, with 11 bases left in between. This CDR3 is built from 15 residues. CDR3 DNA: TGCGCCAGCAGCCAAGCACAGGGTCGCAATTCACCCCTCCACTTT. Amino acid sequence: CASSQAQGRNSPLHF.

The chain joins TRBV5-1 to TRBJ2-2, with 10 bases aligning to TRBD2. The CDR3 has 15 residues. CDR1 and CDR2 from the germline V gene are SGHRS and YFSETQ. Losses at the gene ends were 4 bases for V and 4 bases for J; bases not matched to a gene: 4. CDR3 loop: CASSAGTSATGELFF. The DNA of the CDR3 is TGCGCCAGCAGCGCAGGGACTAGCGCCACCGGGGAGCTGTTTTTT. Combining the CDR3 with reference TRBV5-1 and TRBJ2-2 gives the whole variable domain KAGVTQTPRYLIKTRGQQVTLSCSPISGHRSVSWYQQTPGQGLQFLFEYFSETQRNKGNFPGRFSGRQFSNSRSEMNVSTLELGDSALYLCASSAGTSATGELFFGEGSRLTVL.

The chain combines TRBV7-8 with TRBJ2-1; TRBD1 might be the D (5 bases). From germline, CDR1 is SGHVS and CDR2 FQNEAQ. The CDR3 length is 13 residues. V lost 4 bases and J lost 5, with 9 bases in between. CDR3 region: CASSSTVDNEQFF. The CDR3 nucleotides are TGTGCCAGCAGCTCGACAGTAGACAATGAGCAGTTCTTC. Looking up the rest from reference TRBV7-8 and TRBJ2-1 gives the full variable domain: GAGVSQSPRYKVAKRGQDVALRCDPISGHVSLFWYQQALGQGPEFLTYFQNEAQLDKSGLPSDRFFAERPEGSVSTLKIQRTQQEDSAVYLCASSSTVDNEQFFGPGTRLTVL.

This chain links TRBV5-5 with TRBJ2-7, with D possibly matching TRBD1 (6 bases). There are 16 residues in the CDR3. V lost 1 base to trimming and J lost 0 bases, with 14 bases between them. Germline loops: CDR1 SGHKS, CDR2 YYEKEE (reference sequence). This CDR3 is CASSLMGTDSSYEQYF. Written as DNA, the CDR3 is TGTGCCAGCAGCTTGATGGGGACGGACAGCTCCTACGAGCAGTACTTC.

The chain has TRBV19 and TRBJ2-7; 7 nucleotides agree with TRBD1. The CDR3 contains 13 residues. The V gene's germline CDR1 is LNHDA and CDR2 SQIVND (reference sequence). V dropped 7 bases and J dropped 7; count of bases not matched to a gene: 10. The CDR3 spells CASTSGQVGEQYF. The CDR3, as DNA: TGTGCCAGTACTTCCGGACAGGTCGGAGAGCAGTACTTC.

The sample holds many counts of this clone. This chain's CDR3 is CASSLGSLGNEQFF. The CDR3 region has the DNA TGTGCCAGCAGCTTAGGGTCTCTCGGCAATGAGCAGTTCTTC. The chain is built from TRBV7-2 and TRBJ2-1; no firm D call. There are 14 residues in the CDR3. Germline lookup yields CDR1 SGHTA and CDR2 FQGNSA. V gave up 1 base and J gave up 6 bases, with 10 bases separating them.

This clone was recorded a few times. For the CDR3, the DNA is TGTGCCAGCTCACCACCACGACAGGGGTATGGCTACACCTTC. Amino acid sequence: CASSPPRQGYGYTF. The chain couples TRBV18 to TRBJ1-2; 8 bases line up with TRBD1. V gave up 0 bases and J gave up 5 bases; unmatched junction bases: 2. The CDR3 covers 14 residues. CDR1 and CDR2 (germline): KGHSH, LQKENI.

CDR3 sequence reads: CASRPMTSGTTTSYEQYF. DNA of the CDR3: TGTGCCAGCAGACCTATGACTAGCGGGACTACTACCTCCTACGAGCAGTACTTC. This chain links TRBV5-6 with TRBJ2-7; 11 positions match TRBD2. V shed 5 bases and J 0 bases; nucleotides not matched to a gene: 13. CDR3 length: 18 amino acids. Per germline, CDR1 SGHDT and CDR2 YYEEEE.

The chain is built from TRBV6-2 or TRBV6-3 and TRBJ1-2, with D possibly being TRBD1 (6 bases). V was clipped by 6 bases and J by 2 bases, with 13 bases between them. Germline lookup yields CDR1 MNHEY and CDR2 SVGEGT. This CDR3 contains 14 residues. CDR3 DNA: TGTGCCAGCAGCGACCCCCAGGGGAACTATGGCTACACCTTC. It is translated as CASSDPQGNYGYTF.

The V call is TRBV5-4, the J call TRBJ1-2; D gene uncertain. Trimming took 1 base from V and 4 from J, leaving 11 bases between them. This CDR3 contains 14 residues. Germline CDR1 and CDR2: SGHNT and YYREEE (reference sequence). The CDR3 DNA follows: TGTGCCAGCAGCTTGTTCGGGAACTTCTATGGCTACACCTTC. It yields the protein CASSLFGNFYGYTF.

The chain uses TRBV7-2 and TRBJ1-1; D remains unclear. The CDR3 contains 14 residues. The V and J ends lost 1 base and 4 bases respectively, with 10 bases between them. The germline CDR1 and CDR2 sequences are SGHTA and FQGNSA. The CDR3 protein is CASSLDPPGTEAFF. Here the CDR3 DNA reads TGTGCCAGCAGCTTAGATCCCCCCGGCACTGAAGCTTTCTTT.